This T cell receptor beta chain was sequenced during a study of cytomegalovirus exposure and HLA in healthy donors. Study background: Falling in the Caucasian-associated ancestry cluster were about 82% of 398 genotyped donors.

V dropped 0 bases and J dropped 7 bases, with 12 bases sitting between them. Germline-derived CDR1 and CDR2 are WNHNN and SYGVQD (reference sequence). The CDR3 is made up of 14 amino acids. Use of 60 Vbeta and 13 Jbeta primers characterized the PCR. Profiling relied on immunoSEQ multiplex PCR, and the TCRdb table lists in-frame clones only, not all of them. The sample records roughly 110,000 clones, 77% being singletons. Remarks on this clone: Antigen: not known.

Whole-study results and caveats: Immune exposure information available was restricted to CMV serostatus. An analysis that was carried out later associated 15,000 to 20,000 TCR beta sequences with HLA alleles at 0.05 false discovery rate.

The sample was PBMCs. The sequence was collected from a male donor in good health and CMV-seronegative. This sequence joins TRBV10-1 and TRBJ1-1; D is perhaps TRBD1 (5 bases). The CDR3 coding sequence is TGCGCCAGCAGTGAGTCGGGGGGTTCGGGTGAAGCTTTCTTT. It translates to CASSESGGSGEAFF.